Listed here are 17 T cell receptor beta chains from one sample, sequenced in a study of T cell repertoires in cytomegalovirus infection. TCRdb reprocessed the reads with MiXCR, giving one entry per CDR3 protein. The repertoire holds around 550,000 distinct CDR3 sequences, with 26% as singletons. The sample was PBMCs. These TCRs come from a human donor in good health (CMV status not recorded). Some clones in this sample may be carry-over from other donors' samples.

The gene calls are TRBV20-1 and TRBJ2-7, with D perhaps matching TRBD1 (5 bases). Germline V gene lookup returns CDR1 DFQATT and CDR2 SNEGSKA (reference sequence). The CDR3 spans 15 residues. Between the trimmed V and J ends, which lost 1 base and 3 bases, there was a span of 16 bases. CDR3 protein: CSARGGGSRFYEQYF. CDR3 DNA sequence: TGCAGTGCTAGAGGGGGCGGCTCCAGATTCTACGAGCAGTACTTC.

This clonotype was counted many times. The chain joins TRBV7-2 to TRBJ1-3; 8 positions match TRBD1. Germline assignment: CDR1 SGHTA and CDR2 FQGNSA. The V gene end was trimmed by 4 bases and the J gene end by 3 bases; junction bases not matched to a gene: 8. There are 16 residues in the CDR3. This CDR3 reads CASSYETGAGGNTIYF. The CDR3 DNA sequence: TGTGCCAGCAGCTACGAGACAGGGGCTGGTGGAAACACCATATATTTT.

This clonotype was seen many times. This chain connects TRBV7-9 to TRBJ1-6; 9 nucleotides match TRBD1. After removal of 5 bases from V and 9 bases from J, the junction contained 8 bases not matched to a gene. CDR3 size: 15 residues. Germline CDR1 and CDR2: SEHNR and FQNEAQ (reference sequence). This CDR3 is CASSGRQGVISPLHF. CDR3 DNA: TGTGCCAGCAGCGGCAGACAGGGGGTAATTTCACCCCTCCACTTT.

This clonotype turned up a few times. The chain combines TRBV7-2 with TRBJ1-2; TRBD1 matches at 8 bases. The V and J ends lost 5 bases and 5 bases, in that order; junction bases with no gene match: 13. Germline assignment: CDR1 SGHTA and CDR2 FQGNSA. The CDR3 consists of 16 residues. The CDR3 bases are TGTGCCAGCAGCGCCCGAGGTCGGCAGGGGGCATATGGCTACACCTTC. Protein: CASSARGRQGAYGYTF.

The chain has TRBV20-1 and TRBJ1-4; no clear D gene. The CDR3 loop spans 14 amino acids. The germline V gene encodes CDR1 DFQATT and CDR2 SNEGSKA (reference sequence). Trimming removed 2 bases from V and 7 bases from J, with 14 bases in between. The CDR3 spells CSARRTGLFEKLFF. The CDR3 nucleotides are TGCAGTGCTAGACGGACCGGATTATTTGAAAAACTGTTTTTT.

The sample holds one count of this clonotype. V usage is TRBV20-1 and J usage is TRBJ1-2; no clear D gene. Germline assignment: CDR1 DFQATT and CDR2 SNEGSKA (reference sequence). The CDR3 consists of 12 residues. Between the trimmed V and J ends, which lost 0 bases and 5 bases, there was a span of 7 bases. CDR3 in amino acids: CSAREGRYGYTF. As DNA, the CDR3 is TGCAGTGCTAGAGAGGGGAGGTATGGCTACACCTTC.

In this sample, this clonotype turned up a few times. This chain joins TRBV2 and TRBJ1-5; 7 bases fit TRBD1. The J segment lost 5 bases and the V segment lost 4 bases, leaving 11 bases of the junction unmatched. Per the germline V gene, CDR1 is SNHLY and CDR2 is FYNNEI. The CDR3 has 16 amino acids. The CDR3 DNA reads TGTGCCAGCAGTGCGCAACCGGGACAGTTTTATCAGCCCCAGCATTTT. Translated: CASSAQPGQFYQPQHF.

This clonotype was observed a handful of times. This rearrangement joins TRBV4-3 to TRBJ1-2; maybe TRBD1 (6 bases). This CDR3 is 16 amino acids long. Looked up from germline, CDR1 is LGHNA and CDR2 is YSLEER. Trimming took 0 bases from V and 1 from J, leaving 12 bases between them. The CDR3 DNA follows: TGCGCCAGCAGCCAAGAACTACAGGGACTTAACTATGGCTACACCTTC. It translates to CASSQELQGLNYGYTF.

This chain joins TRBV29-1 and TRBJ2-3; 12 nucleotides agree with TRBD2. V lost 6 bases and J lost 2; bases outside the gene matches: 3. The germline V gene has CDR1 SQVTM and CDR2 ANQGSEA. The CDR3 is 14 residues long. CDR3 bases: TGCAGCGTCCGACTAGCGGGGGTCACAGATACGCAGTATTTT. Amino acids: CSVRLAGVTDTQYF.

This clonotype was observed a few times. Sequence at one end of the junction differs from germline and may be a read error. The chain joins TRBV5-3 to TRBJ2-3; D may be TRBD1 or TRBD2 (5 bases each). TRBV5-3 is noted as an ORF with a role that remains uncertain. The CDR3 has 13 amino acids. CDR3: CASSLDGTLGQYF. The CDR3 DNA reads TGTGCCAGCAGCTTGGATGGGACCCTCGGGCAGTATTTT.

V gene TRBV10-3 combines with J gene TRBJ1-1; D might be TRBD1 (6 bases). V lost 4 bases and J lost 0, with 9 bases in between. This CDR3 contains 14 residues. The V gene's germline CDR1 is ENHRY and CDR2 SYGVKD. CDR3 protein: CAISGGQMNTEAFF. The CDR3 coding sequence is TGTGCCATCAGTGGAGGACAGATGAACACTGAAGCTTTCTTT.

The V gene is TRBV5-4, the J gene TRBJ1-6; tentatively, D is TRBD1 (5 bases). Germline V lookup: CDR1 SGHNT, CDR2 YYREEE (reference sequence). V dropped 3 bases and J dropped 9 bases, with 13 bases sitting between them. CDR3 length equals 14 residues. CDR3: CASSSDGDLSPLHF. The CDR3, as DNA: TGTGCCAGCAGCTCGGACGGGGACCTTTCACCCCTCCACTTT.

CDR3 coding DNA: TGTGCCAGCAGTTTAGGTGGGACTTCCGAGCAGTACTTC. Translating it yields CASSLGGTSEQYF. The gene calls are TRBV12-3 or TRBV12-4 and TRBJ2-7, with D possibly matching TRBD2 (6 bases). With 1 base removed from V and 6 bases from J, the gap between germline ends came to 10 bases. The length of the CDR3 is 13 residues.

The rearrangement joins TRBV4-2 to TRBJ2-7; 10 nucleotides line up with TRBD2. In germline, CDR1 is LGHNA, CDR2 YNFKEQ. After removal of 3 bases from V and 3 bases from J, the junction contained 8 bases not matched to a gene. The CDR3 is 16 amino acids. The CDR3 nucleotides are TGTGCCAGCAGCCAGGCTAGCGGGAGTTACGACTACGAGCAGTACTTC. It codes for CASSQASGSYDYEQYF.

This clonotype has only a few counts. CDR3 residues: CASSLPGLSSYEQYF. In DNA form, the CDR3 reads TGTGCCAGCAGTTTACCGGGATTGAGCTCCTACGAGCAGTACTTC. The V gene is TRBV28, the J gene TRBJ2-7, with TRBD2 as a possible D gene (5 bases). With 2 bases removed from V and 0 bases from J, the gap between germline ends came to 11 bases. This CDR3 has 15 residues. Germline CDR1 MDHEN, CDR2 SYDVKM.

The chain carries TRBV7-2 and TRBJ2-1; D gene uncertain. The CDR3 runs 15 residues. V was pared by 3 bases and J by 3 bases, with 12 bases between. Germline assignment: CDR1 SGHTA and CDR2 FQGNSA. CDR3 loop: CASSFRRSNYNEQFF. The CDR3 coding sequence is TGTGCCAGCAGCTTCCGACGGTCGAACTACAATGAGCAGTTCTTC.

The rearrangement uses TRBV6-6 and TRBJ2-2, with D perhaps TRBD2 (6 bases). CDR3 length: 14 residues. CDR1 is MNHNY and CDR2 is SVGAGI in the germline V gene (reference sequence). V lost 6 bases, J lost 1 base, and 9 bases lay in between. DNA of the CDR3: TGTGCCAGCAGGCCTAGCGAGAACACCGGGGAGCTGTTTTTT. Translation: CASRPSENTGELFF.